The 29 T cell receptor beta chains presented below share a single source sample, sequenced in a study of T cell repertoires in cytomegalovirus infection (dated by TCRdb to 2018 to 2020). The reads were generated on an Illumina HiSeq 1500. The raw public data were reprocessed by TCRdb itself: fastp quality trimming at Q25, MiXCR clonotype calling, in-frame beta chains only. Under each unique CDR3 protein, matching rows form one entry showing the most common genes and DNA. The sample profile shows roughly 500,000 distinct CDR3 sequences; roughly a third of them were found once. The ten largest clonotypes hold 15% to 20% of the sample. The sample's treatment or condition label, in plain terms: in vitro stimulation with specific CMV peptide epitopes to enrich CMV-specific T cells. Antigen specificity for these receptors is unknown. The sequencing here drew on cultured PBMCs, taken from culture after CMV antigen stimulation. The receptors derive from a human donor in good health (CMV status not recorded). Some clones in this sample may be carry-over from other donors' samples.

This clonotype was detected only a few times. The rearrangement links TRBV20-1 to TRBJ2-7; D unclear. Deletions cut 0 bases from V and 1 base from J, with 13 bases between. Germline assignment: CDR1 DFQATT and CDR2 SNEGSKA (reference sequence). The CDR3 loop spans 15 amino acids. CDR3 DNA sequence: TGCAGTGCTAGAGATGGCGGCAGAGTATCCTACGAGCAGTACTTC. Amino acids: CSARDGGRVSYEQYF.

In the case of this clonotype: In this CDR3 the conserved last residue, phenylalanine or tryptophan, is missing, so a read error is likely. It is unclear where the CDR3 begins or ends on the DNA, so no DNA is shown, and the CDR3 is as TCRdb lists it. The chain's CDR3 is CASSYSPTQGRLI. This chain joins TRBV6-2 or TRBV6-3 and TRBJ1-1. From germline, CDR1 is MNHEY and CDR2 SVGEGT. The CDR3 is 13 amino acids in total, end residues counted.

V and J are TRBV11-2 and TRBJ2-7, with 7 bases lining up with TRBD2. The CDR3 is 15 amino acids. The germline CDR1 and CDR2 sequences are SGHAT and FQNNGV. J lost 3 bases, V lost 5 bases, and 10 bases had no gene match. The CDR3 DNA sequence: TGTGCCAGCAGCGCCGGGGCGGGAGTTTACTACGAGCAGTACGTC. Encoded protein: CASSAGAGVYYEQYV.

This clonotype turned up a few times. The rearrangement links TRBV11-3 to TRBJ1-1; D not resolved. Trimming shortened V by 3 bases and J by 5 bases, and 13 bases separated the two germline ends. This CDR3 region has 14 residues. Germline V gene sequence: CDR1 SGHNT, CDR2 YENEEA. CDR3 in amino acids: CASSFTGYRTEAFF. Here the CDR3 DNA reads TGTGCCAGCAGCTTTACGGGGTATAGGACTGAAGCTTTCTTT. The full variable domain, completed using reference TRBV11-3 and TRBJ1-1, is EAGVVQSPRYKIIEKKQPVAFWCNPISGHNTLYWYLQNLGQGPELLIRYENEEAVDDSQLPKDRFSAERLKGVDSTLKIQPAELGDSAVYLCASSFTGYRTEAFFGQGTRLTVV.

CDR3 sequence: CASSSGLAAQYEQYF. The CDR3 coding sequence is TGTGCCAGCAGCTCTGGACTAGCGGCACAATACGAGCAGTACTTC. The V gene is TRBV7-2, the J gene TRBJ2-7; 10 nucleotides line up with TRBD2. The junction had 7 bases not matched to a gene; V was cut back by 4 bases and J by 4 bases. The CDR3 is made up of 15 amino acids. CDR1 is SGHTA and CDR2 is FQGNSA in the germline V gene.

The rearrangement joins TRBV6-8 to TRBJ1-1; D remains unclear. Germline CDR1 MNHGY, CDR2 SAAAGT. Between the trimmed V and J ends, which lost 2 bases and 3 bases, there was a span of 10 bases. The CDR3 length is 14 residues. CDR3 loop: CASSYGLVHTEAFF. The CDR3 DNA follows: TGTGCCAGCAGTTACGGTCTCGTACACACTGAAGCTTTCTTT.

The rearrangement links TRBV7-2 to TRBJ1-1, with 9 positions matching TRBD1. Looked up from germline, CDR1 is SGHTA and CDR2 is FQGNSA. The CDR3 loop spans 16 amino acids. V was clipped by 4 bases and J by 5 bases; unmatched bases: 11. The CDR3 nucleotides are TGTGCCAGCAGCTCACACACAGGGGGCCGGGGGACTGAAGCTTTCTTT. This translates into CASSSHTGGRGTEAFF.

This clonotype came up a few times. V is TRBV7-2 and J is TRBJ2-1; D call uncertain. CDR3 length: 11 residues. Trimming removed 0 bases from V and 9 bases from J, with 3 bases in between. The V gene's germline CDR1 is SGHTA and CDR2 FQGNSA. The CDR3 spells CASSLAPEQFF. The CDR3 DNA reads TGTGCCAGCAGCTTAGCACCTGAGCAGTTCTTC.

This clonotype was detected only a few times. DNA of the CDR3: TGTGCCAGCAGCCCCGTCTCAGATACGCAGTATTTT. Its translation is CASSPVSDTQYF. The rearrangement links TRBV11-2 to TRBJ2-3; D uncertain. Germline-derived CDR1 and CDR2 are SGHAT and FQNNGV. Trimming left V 5 bases short and J 4 bases short, with 7 bases between. The CDR3 consists of 12 residues.

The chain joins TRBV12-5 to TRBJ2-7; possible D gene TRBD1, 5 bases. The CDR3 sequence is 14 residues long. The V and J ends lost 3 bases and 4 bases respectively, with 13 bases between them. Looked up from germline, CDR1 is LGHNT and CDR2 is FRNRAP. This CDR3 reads CASGFPRVLYEQYV. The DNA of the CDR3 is TGTGCTAGTGGTTTCCCCAGGGTCCTTTACGAGCAGTACGTC.

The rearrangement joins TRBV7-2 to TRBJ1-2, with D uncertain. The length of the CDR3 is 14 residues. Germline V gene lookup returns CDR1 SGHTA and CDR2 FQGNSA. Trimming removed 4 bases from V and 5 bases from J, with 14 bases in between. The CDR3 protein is CASSSPGGKYGYTF. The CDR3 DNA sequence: TGTGCCAGCAGCTCCCCGGGTGGGAAGTATGGCTACACCTTC.

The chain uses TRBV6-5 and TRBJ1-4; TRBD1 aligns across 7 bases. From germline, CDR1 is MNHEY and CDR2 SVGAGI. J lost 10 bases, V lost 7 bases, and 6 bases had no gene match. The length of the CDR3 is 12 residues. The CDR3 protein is CASKTGDGKLFF. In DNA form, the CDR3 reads TGTGCCAGCAAAACAGGGGACGGAAAACTGTTTTTT.

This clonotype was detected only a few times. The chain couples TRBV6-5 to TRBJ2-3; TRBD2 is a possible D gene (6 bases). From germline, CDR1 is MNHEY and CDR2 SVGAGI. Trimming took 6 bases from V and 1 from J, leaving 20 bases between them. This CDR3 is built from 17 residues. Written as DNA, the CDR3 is TGTGCCAGCAGAAGTAGCGGTCATGGAGGGGGCACAGATACGCAGTATTTT. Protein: CASRSSGHGGGTDTQYF.

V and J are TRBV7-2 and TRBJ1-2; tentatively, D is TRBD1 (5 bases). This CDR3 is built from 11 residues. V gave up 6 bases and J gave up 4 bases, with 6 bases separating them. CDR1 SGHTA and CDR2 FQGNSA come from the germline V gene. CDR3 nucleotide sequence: TGTGCCAGCAGAGACAGCTATGGCTACACCTTC. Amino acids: CASRDSYGYTF. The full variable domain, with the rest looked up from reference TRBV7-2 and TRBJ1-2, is GAGVSQSPSNKVTEKGKDVELRCDPISGHTALYWYRQSLGQGLEFLIYFQGNSAPDKSGLPSDRFSAERTGGSVSTLTIQRTQQEDSAVYLCASRDSYGYTFGSGTRLTVV.

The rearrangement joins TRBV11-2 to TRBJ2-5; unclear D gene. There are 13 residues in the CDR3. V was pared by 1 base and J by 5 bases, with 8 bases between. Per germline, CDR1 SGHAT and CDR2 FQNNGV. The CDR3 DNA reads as TGTGCCAGCAGCTTAGGTCAGGCGGAGACCCAGTACTTC. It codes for CASSLGQAETQYF.

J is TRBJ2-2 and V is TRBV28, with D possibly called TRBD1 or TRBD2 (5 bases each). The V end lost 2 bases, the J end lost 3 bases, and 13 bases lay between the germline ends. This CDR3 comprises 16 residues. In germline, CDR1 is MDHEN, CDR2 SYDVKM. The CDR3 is CASSLLGAQDTGELFF. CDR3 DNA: TGTGCCAGCAGTTTACTCGGGGCGCAAGACACCGGGGAGCTGTTTTTT. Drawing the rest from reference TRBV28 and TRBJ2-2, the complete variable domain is DVKVTQSSRYLVKRTGEKVFLECVQDMDHENMFWYRQDPGLGLRLIYFSYDVKMKEKGDIPEGYSVSREKKERFSLILESASTNQTSMYLCASSLLGAQDTGELFFGEGSRLTVL.

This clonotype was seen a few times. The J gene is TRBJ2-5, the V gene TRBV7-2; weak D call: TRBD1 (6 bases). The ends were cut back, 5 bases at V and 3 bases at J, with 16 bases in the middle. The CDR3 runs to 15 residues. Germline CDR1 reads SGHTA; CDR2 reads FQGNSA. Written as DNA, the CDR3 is TGTGCCAGCAGCCTAGGGGGTTGGAGAGAAGAGACCCAGTACTTC. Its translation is CASSLGGWREETQYF. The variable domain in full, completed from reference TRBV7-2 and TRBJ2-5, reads GAGVSQSPSNKVTEKGKDVELRCDPISGHTALYWYRQSLGQGLEFLIYFQGNSAPDKSGLPSDRFSAERTGGSVSTLTIQRTQQEDSAVYLCASSLGGWREETQYFGPGTRLLVL.

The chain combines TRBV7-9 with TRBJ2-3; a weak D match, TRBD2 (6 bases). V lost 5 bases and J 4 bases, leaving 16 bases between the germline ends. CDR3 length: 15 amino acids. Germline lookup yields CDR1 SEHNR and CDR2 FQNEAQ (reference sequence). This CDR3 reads CASSLGGSLADTQYF. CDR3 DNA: TGTGCCAGCAGCCTGGGAGGAAGCCTAGCAGATACGCAGTATTTT.

The CDR3 bases are TGTGCCAGCTTCAGACCGGCTAGCGGGAGCACCGGGGAGCTGTTTTTT. Encoded protein: CASFRPASGSTGELFF. The chain carries TRBV2 and TRBJ2-2; 10 bases match TRBD2. The length of the CDR3 is 16 residues. CDR1 and CDR2 from the germline V gene are SNHLY and FYNNEI. V shed 8 bases and J 4 bases; nucleotides not matched to a gene: 10.

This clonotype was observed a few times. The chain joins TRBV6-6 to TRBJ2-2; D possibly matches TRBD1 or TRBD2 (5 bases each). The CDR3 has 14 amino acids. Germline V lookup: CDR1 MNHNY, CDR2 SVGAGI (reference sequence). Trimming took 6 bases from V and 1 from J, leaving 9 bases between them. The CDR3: CASRGVGNTGELFF. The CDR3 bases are TGTGCCAGCAGGGGGGTTGGGAACACCGGGGAGCTGTTTTTT.

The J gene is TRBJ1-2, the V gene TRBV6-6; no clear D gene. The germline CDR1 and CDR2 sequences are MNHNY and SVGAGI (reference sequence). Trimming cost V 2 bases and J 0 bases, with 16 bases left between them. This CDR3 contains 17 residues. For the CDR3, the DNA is TGTGCCAGCAGTTACCTTCGCCCCGCCAGTTCTAACTATGGCTACACCTTC. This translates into CASSYLRPASSNYGYTF.

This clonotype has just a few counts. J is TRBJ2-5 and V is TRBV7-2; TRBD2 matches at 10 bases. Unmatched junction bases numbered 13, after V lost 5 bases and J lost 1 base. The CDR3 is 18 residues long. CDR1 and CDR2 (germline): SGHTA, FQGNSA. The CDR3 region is CASSHTSGTSGAQETQYF. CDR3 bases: TGTGCCAGCAGCCATACTAGCGGGACTTCTGGGGCCCAAGAGACCCAGTACTTC.

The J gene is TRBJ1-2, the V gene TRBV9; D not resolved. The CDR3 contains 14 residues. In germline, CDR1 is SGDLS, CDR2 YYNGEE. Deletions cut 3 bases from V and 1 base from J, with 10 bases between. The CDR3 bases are TGTGCCAGCAGCGCCAACACCAATAACTATGGCTACACCTTC. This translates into CASSANTNNYGYTF.

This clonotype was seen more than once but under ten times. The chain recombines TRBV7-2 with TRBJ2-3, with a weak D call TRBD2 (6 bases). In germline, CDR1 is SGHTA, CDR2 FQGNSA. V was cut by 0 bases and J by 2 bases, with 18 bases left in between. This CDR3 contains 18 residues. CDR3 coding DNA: TGTGCCAGCAGCTTAGCGCTTATGTGGGCGGGACCCACAGATACGCAGTATTTT. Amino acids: CASSLALMWAGPTDTQYF.

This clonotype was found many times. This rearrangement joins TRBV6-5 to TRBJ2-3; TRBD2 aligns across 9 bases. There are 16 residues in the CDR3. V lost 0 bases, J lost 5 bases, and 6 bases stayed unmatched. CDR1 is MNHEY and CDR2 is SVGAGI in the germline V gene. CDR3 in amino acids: CASSYSLAGELDTQYF. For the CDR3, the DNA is TGTGCCAGCAGTTACTCTTTAGCGGGAGAGTTAGATACGCAGTATTTT.

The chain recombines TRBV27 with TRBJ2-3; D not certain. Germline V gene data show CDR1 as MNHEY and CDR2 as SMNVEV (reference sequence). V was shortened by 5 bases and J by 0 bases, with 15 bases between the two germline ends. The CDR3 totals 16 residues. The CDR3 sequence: CASSKNRAISTDTQYF. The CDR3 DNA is TGTGCCAGCAGTAAAAACCGGGCTATCAGCACAGATACGCAGTATTTT.

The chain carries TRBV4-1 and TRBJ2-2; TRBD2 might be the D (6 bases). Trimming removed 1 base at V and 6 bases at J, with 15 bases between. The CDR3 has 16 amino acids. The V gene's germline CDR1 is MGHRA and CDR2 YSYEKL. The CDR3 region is CASSQVTRRGAGELFF. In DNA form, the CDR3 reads TGCGCCAGCAGCCAAGTTACACGGAGGGGAGCCGGGGAGCTGTTTTTT.

The CDR3 region is CASRLASGDEQYF. The CDR3 bases are TGTGCCAGCAGACTTGCCTCCGGGGACGAGCAGTACTTC. The rearrangement links TRBV7-2 to TRBJ2-7; tentative D call: TRBD2 (5 bases). Germline V lookup: CDR1 SGHTA, CDR2 FQGNSA. V lost 6 bases to trimming and J lost 5 bases, with 14 bases between them. The CDR3 is made up of 13 amino acids.

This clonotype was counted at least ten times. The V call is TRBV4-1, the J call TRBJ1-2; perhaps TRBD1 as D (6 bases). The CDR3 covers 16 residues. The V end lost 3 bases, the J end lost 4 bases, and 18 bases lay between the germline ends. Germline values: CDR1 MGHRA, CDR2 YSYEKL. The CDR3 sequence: CASSQPTDSLRYGYTF. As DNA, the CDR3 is TGCGCCAGCAGCCAGCCCACGGACAGCTTGCGCTATGGCTACACCTTC.